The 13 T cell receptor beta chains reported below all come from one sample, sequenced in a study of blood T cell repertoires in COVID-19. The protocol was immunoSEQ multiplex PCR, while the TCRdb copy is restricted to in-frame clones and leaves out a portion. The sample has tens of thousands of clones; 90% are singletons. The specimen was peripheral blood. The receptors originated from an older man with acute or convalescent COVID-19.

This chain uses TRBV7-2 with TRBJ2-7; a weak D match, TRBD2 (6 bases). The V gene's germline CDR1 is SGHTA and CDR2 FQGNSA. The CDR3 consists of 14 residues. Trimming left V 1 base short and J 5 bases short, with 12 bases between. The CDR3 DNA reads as TGTGCCAGCAGCTTAGGGCCAGCGGGTGACGAGCAGTACTTC. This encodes CASSLGPAGDEQYF.

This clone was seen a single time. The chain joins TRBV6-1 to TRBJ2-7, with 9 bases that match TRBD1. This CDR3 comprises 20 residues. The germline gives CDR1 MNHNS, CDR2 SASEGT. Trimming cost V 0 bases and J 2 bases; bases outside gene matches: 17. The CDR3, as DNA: TGTGCCAGCAGTGAAGCGGGGGGTGGGACAGGGACGCCTGGGGCCTACGAGCAGTACTTC. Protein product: CASSEAGGGTGTPGAYEQYF.

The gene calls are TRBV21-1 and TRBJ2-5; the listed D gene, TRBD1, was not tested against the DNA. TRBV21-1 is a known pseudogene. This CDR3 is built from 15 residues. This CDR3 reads CAGFEGQPTQETQYF. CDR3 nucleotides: TGTGCCGGGTTTGAGGGACAACCAACCCAAGAGACCCAGTACTTC.

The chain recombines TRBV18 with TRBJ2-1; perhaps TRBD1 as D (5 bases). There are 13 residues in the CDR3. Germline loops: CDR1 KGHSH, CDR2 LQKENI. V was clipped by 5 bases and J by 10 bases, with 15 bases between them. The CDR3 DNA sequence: TGTGCCAGCTCAACTAAGCAGGGTTACGAGCAGTTCTTC. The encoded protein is CASSTKQGYEQFF.

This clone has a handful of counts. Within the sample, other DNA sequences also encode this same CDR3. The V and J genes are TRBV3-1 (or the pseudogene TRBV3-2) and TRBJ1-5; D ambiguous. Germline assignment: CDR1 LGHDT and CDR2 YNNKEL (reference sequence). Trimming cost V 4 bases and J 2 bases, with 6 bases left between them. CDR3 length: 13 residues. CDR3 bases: TGTGCCAGCAGCCCCTACGGCAATCAGCCCCAGCATTTT. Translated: CASSPYGNQPQHF.

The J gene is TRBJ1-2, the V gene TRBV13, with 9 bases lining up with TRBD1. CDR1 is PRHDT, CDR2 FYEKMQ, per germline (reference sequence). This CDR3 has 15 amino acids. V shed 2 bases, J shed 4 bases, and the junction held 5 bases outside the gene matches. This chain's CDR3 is CASSLRQDRGYGYTF. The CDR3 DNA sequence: TGTGCCAGCAGCTTACGCCAGGACAGGGGCTATGGCTACACCTTC.

In nucleotides, the CDR3 is TGTGCCAGCTCCCGCGGGGAGGCTAGGGGCACTGAAGCTTTCTTT. It translates to CASSRGEARGTEAFF. This sequence joins TRBV18 and TRBJ1-1; TRBD1 is a possible D gene (5 bases). The V and J ends lost 6 bases and 4 bases respectively, with 18 bases between them. The CDR3 loop spans 15 amino acids. The germline V gene encodes CDR1 KGHSH and CDR2 LQKENI.

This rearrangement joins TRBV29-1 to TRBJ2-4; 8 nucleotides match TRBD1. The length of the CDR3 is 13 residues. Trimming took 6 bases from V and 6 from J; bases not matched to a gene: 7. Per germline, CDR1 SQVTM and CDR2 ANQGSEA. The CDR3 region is CSVPGQGINIQYF. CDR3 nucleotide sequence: TGCAGCGTCCCCGGACAGGGTATAAACATTCAGTACTTC.

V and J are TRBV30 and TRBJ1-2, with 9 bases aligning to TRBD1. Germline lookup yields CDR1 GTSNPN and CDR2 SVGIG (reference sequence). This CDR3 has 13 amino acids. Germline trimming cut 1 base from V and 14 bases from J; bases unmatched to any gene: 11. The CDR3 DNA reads TGTGCCTGGAGTGCCCAAACAATGACAGGGGGAACCTTC. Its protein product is CAWSAQTMTGGTF. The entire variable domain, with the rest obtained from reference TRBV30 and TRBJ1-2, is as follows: SQTIHQWPATLVQPVGSPLSLECTVEGTSNPNLYWYRQAAGRGLQLLFYSVGIGQISSEVPQNLSASRPQDRQFILSSKKLLLSDSGFYLCAWSAQTMTGGTFGSGTRLTVV.

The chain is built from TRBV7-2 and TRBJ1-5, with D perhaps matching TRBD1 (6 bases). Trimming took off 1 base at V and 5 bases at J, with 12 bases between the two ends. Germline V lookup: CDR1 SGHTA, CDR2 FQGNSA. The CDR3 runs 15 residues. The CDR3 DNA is TGTGCCAGCAGCTTAGGGGACAAGAGAGATCAGCCCCAGCATTTT. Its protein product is CASSLGDKRDQPQHF.

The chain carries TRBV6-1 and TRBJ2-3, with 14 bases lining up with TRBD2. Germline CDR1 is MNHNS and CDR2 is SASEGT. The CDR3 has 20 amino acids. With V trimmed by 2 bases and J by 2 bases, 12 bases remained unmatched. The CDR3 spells CASSEFGTSGGGPPTDTQYF. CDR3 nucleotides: TGTGCCAGCAGTGAATTCGGGACTAGCGGGGGAGGGCCCCCCACAGATACGCAGTATTTT.

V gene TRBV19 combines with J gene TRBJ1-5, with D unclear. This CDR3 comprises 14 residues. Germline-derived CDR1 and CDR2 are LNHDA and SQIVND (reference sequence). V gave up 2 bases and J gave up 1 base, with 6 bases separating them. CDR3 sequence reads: CASSILQSNQPQHF. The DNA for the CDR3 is TGTGCCAGTAGTATATTACAGAGCAATCAGCCCCAGCATTTT.

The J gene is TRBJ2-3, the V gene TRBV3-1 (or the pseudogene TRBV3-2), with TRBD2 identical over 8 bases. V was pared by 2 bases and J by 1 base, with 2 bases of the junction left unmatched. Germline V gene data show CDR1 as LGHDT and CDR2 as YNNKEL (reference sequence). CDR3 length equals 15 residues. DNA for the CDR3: TGTGCCAGCAGCCAATGGCGGGGGGGCACAGATACGCAGTATTTT. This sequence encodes CASSQWRGGTDTQYF.